This T cell receptor beta chain was obtained from a study of cytomegalovirus exposure and HLA in healthy donors. This CDR3 has 15 amino acids. V lost 6 bases, J lost 2 bases, and 6 bases stayed unmatched. Per the germline V gene, CDR1 is ENHRY and CDR2 is SYGVKD. Use of 60 Vbeta and 13 Jbeta primers characterized the PCR. Some clones are missing from TCRdb's copy, which holds only in-frame ones; the method was immunoSEQ multiplex PCR. The data contain 150,000 to 190,000 clones, approximately 80% of them seen just once; the ten biggest clones take up around 6.6%. Sequenced material: PBMCs. The rearrangement links TRBV10-3 to TRBJ2-7; 11 bases are shared with TRBD1. This clonotype was obtained from a woman aged 45-65 years in good health and CMV-seropositive. The CDR3 region has the DNA TGTGCCATCAGCACCCCGGGACAGGGGGCCTACGAGCAGTACTTC. As protein: CAISTPGQGAYEQYF.